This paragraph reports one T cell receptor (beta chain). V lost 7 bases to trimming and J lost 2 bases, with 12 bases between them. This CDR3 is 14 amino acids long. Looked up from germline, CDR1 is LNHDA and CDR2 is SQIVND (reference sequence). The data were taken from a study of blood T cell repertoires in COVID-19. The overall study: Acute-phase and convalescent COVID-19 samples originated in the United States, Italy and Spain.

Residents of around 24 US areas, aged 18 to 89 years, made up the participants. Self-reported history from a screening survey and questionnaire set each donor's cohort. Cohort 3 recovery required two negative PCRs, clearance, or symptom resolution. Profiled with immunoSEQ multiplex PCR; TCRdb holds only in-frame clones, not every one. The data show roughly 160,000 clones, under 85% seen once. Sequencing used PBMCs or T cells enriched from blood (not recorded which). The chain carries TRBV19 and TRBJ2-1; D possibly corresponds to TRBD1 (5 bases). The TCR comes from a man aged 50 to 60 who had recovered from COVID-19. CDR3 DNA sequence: TGTGCCAGTAACCCAGGGTCCCCCTACAATGAGCAGTTCTTC. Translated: CASNPGSPYNEQFF.